The 9 T cell receptor beta chains below were found in one sample sequenced in a study of blood T cell repertoires in COVID-19. The protocol was immunoSEQ multiplex PCR, while the TCRdb copy is restricted to in-frame clones and leaves out a portion. The repertoire includes over 250,000 clones, about 88% of them detected once, and 2.5% to 3.5% sits in the top ten. Sequenced: PBMCs or T cells enriched from blood (not recorded which). Receptors were obtained from a woman in her forties or fifties who had recovered from COVID-19.

The chain recombines TRBV12-5 with TRBJ1-5; D not certain. Per germline, CDR1 LGHNT and CDR2 FRNRAP. CDR3 length equals 12 residues. The V end lost 1 base, the J end lost 5 bases, and 3 bases lay between the germline ends. CDR3 sequence reads: CASGLGDQPQHF. CDR3 bases: TGTGCTAGTGGTTTGGGAGATCAGCCCCAGCATTTT. Variable domain in full (rest from reference TRBV12-5 and TRBJ1-5): DARVTQTPRHKVTEMGQEVTMRCQPILGHNTVFWYRQTMMQGLELLAYFRNRAPLDDSGMPKDRFSAEMPDATLATLKIQPSEPRDSAVYFCASGLGDQPQHFGDGTRLSIL.

The rearrangement joins TRBV6-1 to TRBJ2-3; 7 bases are a match to TRBD2. Germline-derived CDR1 and CDR2 are MNHNS and SASEGT. The J segment lost 5 bases and the V segment lost 3 bases, leaving 5 bases of the junction unmatched. This CDR3 spans 14 amino acids. The CDR3 region has the DNA TGTGCCAGCAGTGACAGCGGGATGGGAGATACGCAGTATTTT. Its protein is CASSDSGMGDTQYF.

This clone was seen just once. The rearrangement joins TRBV7-9 to TRBJ1-2; D is perhaps TRBD1 (5 bases). The germline V gene has CDR1 SEHNR and CDR2 FQNEAQ (reference sequence). The CDR3 is made up of 13 amino acids. Trimming cost V 2 bases and J 7 bases, with 11 bases left between them. DNA for the CDR3: TGTGCCAGCAGCTTAAGCAGGGCGGCTGGCTACACCTTC. Protein sequence: CASSLSRAAGYTF.

V gene TRBV14 combines with J gene TRBJ1-1; perhaps TRBD1 as D (6 bases). The length of the CDR3 is 14 residues. With 2 bases removed from V and 2 bases from J, the gap between germline ends came to 9 bases. CDR1 and CDR2 from the germline V gene are SGHDN and FVKESK. The CDR3 is CASSQPRGNTEAFF. The CDR3 DNA reads TGTGCCAGCAGCCAACCCAGGGGTAACACTGAAGCTTTCTTT.

The chain combines TRBV28 with TRBJ1-6; D gene uncertain. V lost 3 bases, J lost 10 bases, and 16 bases lay in between. The CDR3 is 15 amino acids. The germline CDR1 and CDR2 sequences are MDHEN and SYDVKM. Here the CDR3 reads CASSFRERVRSPLHF. The CDR3 nucleotides read TGTGCCAGCAGTTTTCGGGAACGAGTTAGGTCACCCCTCCACTTT.

V gene TRBV7-3 combines with J gene TRBJ2-1; TRBD2 is a possible D gene (6 bases). CDR1 SGHTA and CDR2 FQGTGA come from the germline V gene. The CDR3 has 15 residues. The V gene lost 0 bases and the J gene lost 4 bases, with 10 bases spanning the gap. CDR3 in amino acids: CASSLTAGGYNEQFF. The CDR3 region has the DNA TGTGCCAGCAGCTTAACAGCGGGCGGTTACAATGAGCAGTTCTTC.

This clone was seen more than once but under ten times. Other nucleotide sequences from this sample produce the same CDR3. The rearrangement uses TRBV2 and TRBJ1-5; D uncertain. The ends were cut back, 2 bases at V and 4 bases at J, with 12 bases in the middle. This CDR3 has 15 amino acids. Germline assignment: CDR1 SNHLY and CDR2 FYNNEI. CDR3 DNA sequence: TGTGCCAGCAGTGAACGAAGCGGGAGTAATCAGCCCCAGCATTTT. It specifies CASSERSGSNQPQHF.

V is TRBV2 and J is TRBJ2-5, with 14 bases that match TRBD2. CDR3 length equals 16 residues. V was clipped by 7 bases and J by 6 bases; unmatched bases: 10. CDR1 and CDR2 (germline): SNHLY, FYNNEI. CDR3 nucleotide sequence: TGTGCCAGCACCCGGGGGACTAGCGGGAGTATGAAGACCCAGTACTTC. It yields the protein CASTRGTSGSMKTQYF.

The rearrangement uses TRBV5-6 and TRBJ2-1; D remains ambiguous. V was shortened by 1 base and J by 9 bases, with 8 bases between the two germline ends. Germline loops: CDR1 SGHDT, CDR2 YYEEEE. CDR3 length: 12 amino acids. CDR3 residues: CASSLPFGEQFF. The CDR3 bases are TGTGCCAGCAGCTTGCCCTTCGGTGAGCAGTTCTTC.